This passage covers 11 T cell receptor beta chains from one sample sequenced in a study of OX40 agonist ivuxolimab in advanced cancers. Library prep was done by the immunoSEQ multiplex PCR assay. TCRdb mirrors the immuneACCESS table, restricted to in-frame sequences. Some clones are absent from its copies; in checked studies, under half trace to an unresolved V gene, and the reason for the others is unknown. This sample has tens of thousands of clones in its table, and 75% to 90% of those were observed once. Over 9.5% of the sample belongs to the ten largest clones. Sequences were derived from CD4+ or CD8+ T cells sorted from blood, sampled in a trial of the OX40 agonist ivuxolimab. The source of these receptors is an adult with an advanced solid tumor such as melanoma, head and neck, liver or kidney cancer.

V and J are TRBV5-5 and TRBJ2-5, with TRBD1 as a possible D gene (5 bases). Germline V gene sequence: CDR1 SGHKS, CDR2 YYEKEE (reference sequence). V was clipped by 0 bases and J by 5 bases, with 14 bases between them. The length of the CDR3 is 15 residues. The CDR3 region has the DNA TGTGCCAGCAGCTTGGTTGTTGGACACGGGGAGACCCAGTACTTC. This translates into CASSLVVGHGETQYF.

The rearrangement links TRBV27 to TRBJ1-2; no reliable D call. CDR3 size: 14 residues. V shed 4 bases and J shed 8 bases, with 17 bases lying between them. Germline assignment: CDR1 MNHEY and CDR2 SMNVEV (reference sequence). CDR3 sequence reads: CASSSPGGGLGYTF. The DNA for the CDR3 is TGTGCCAGCAGTTCCCCCGGCGGAGGGTTGGGCTACACCTTC.

This chain links TRBV27 with TRBJ2-1; D may be TRBD2 (6 bases). The CDR3 is 13 amino acids. Trimming took 5 bases from V and 9 from J, leaving 14 bases between them. Germline values: CDR1 MNHEY, CDR2 SMNVEV (reference sequence). The DNA of the CDR3 is TGTGCCAGCAGTCCGATGGGAGGTGGTGAGCAGTTCTTC. It codes for CASSPMGGGEQFF.

The chain uses TRBV23-1 and TRBJ1-5, with 8 nucleotides matching TRBD1. TRBV23-1 is marked as an open reading frame, function uncertain. The CDR3 length is 14 residues. The V segment lost 6 bases and the J segment 3 bases; nucleotides outside the gene matches: 4. CDR3: CASSPDRDNQPQHF. The CDR3 DNA is TGCGCCAGCAGCCCGGACAGGGACAATCAGCCCCAGCATTTT.

The J gene is TRBJ1-1, the V gene TRBV4-3, with D perhaps matching TRBD1 (6 bases). The germline V gene has CDR1 LGHNA and CDR2 YSLEER. The CDR3 is made up of 14 amino acids. Trimming removed 2 bases at V and 1 base at J, with 8 bases between. CDR3: CASSQQGQNTEAFF. CDR3 nucleotide sequence: TGCGCCAGCAGCCAACAGGGACAGAACACTGAAGCTTTCTTT.

The CDR3 region has the DNA TGTGCCAGTAGAGTGGTGGGGGGAGCCCGCGAGCAGTACTTC. Translated: CASRVVGGAREQYF. The J gene is TRBJ2-7, the V gene TRBV19; perhaps TRBD2 as D (6 bases). CDR1 is LNHDA, CDR2 SQIVND, per germline (reference sequence). CDR3 length: 14 residues. Trimming stripped 6 bases from V and 6 bases from J, with 18 bases between.

This rearrangement joins TRBV19 to TRBJ1-1, with 7 positions matching TRBD1. Germline-derived CDR1 and CDR2 are LNHDA and SQIVND (reference sequence). The CDR3 loop spans 13 amino acids. V shed 4 bases and J 6 bases; nucleotides not matched to a gene: 5. The CDR3 here is CASSTGTEAEAFF. CDR3 in DNA: TGTGCCAGTAGTACCGGGACAGAAGCTGAAGCTTTCTTT.

The rearrangement uses TRBV5-3 and TRBJ2-3; D perhaps matches TRBD1 (5 bases). TRBV5-3 is designated an ORF whose function remains uncertain. The CDR3 extends over 15 amino acids. The V end lost 0 bases, the J end lost 2 bases, and 10 bases lay between the germline ends. Written as DNA, the CDR3 is TGTGCCAGAAGCTTGGGTTGGGGCAACACAGATACGCAGTATTTT. The encoded protein is CARSLGWGNTDTQYF.

The chain is built from TRBV5-5 and TRBJ1-5; D is perhaps TRBD1 (5 bases). Trimming took off 0 bases at V and 7 bases at J, with 14 bases between the two ends. This CDR3 comprises 15 residues. The germline gives CDR1 SGHKS, CDR2 YYEKEE (reference sequence). The CDR3 coding sequence is TGTGCCAGCAGCTTGGCCCAGGGTTCGGGGCAGCCCCAGCATTTT. Translation gives CASSLAQGSGQPQHF.

The V and J genes are TRBV6-5 and TRBJ2-5; 11 bases align to TRBD2. Per the germline V gene, CDR1 is MNHEY and CDR2 is SVGAGI. Unmatched junction bases numbered 0, after V lost 6 bases and J lost 3 bases. CDR3 length: 13 amino acids. The CDR3: CASRLAGEETQYF. In nucleotides, the CDR3 is TGTGCCAGCAGACTAGCGGGAGAAGAGACCCAGTACTTC.

The CDR3, as DNA: TGTGCCAGCAGTGCGGGTAGTCGGCCCTACAATGAGCAGTTCTTC. Translated, it gives CASSAGSRPYNEQFF. The chain carries TRBV27 and TRBJ2-1; perhaps TRBD2 as D (5 bases). This CDR3 is built from 15 residues. V lost 5 bases and J lost 2, with 13 bases in between. Germline V gene lookup returns CDR1 MNHEY and CDR2 SMNVEV (reference sequence).